The T cell receptor (beta chain) described here comes from a study of blood T cell repertoires in COVID-19. Sequencing used immunoSEQ multiplex PCR; TCRdb keeps in-frame clones, though not all of them. The sample consists of 200,000 to 300,000 clones, roughly 83% of them appearing once. CDR3 length: 15 residues. CDR1 and CDR2 from the germline V gene are MDHEN and SYDVKM. V shed 1 base and J shed 5 bases, with 12 bases lying between them. Sequences were obtained from peripheral blood. The V gene is TRBV28, the J gene TRBJ1-5; maybe TRBD1 (6 bases). This TCR was sampled from a woman older than 75 with acute or convalescent COVID-19. The CDR3 region is CASSLSGQGHQPQHF. CDR3 DNA: TGTGCCAGCAGTTTATCTGGGCAGGGGCATCAGCCCCAGCATTTT.